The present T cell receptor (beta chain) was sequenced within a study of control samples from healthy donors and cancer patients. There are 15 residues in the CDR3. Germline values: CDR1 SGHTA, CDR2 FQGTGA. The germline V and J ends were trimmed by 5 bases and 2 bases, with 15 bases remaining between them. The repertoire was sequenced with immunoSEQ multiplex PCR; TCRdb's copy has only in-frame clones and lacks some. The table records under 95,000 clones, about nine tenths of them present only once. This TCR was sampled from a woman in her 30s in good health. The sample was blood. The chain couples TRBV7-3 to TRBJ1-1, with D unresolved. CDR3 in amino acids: CASSPSQAGNTEAFF. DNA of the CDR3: TGTGCCAGCAGCCCCTCTCAGGCGGGAAACACTGAAGCTTTCTTT.